This T cell receptor beta chain was profiled in a study of molecular identifiers for immune sequencing clone quantification. TCRdb independently ran MiXCR on the PCR reads; one entry per CDR3 protein. The sample has some 590,000 distinct CDR3 sequences; 25% are singletons. This receptor was identified in a human donor in good health. Some libraries in this study had Jurkat cell RNA spiked in. Sample: naive CD8+ T cells from blood, with Jurkat cell RNA spiked in. Subset specified: FACS-sorted CD8+CD4-CCR7+CD45RA+ naive T cells.

The CDR3: CAWSALGTPLNTEAFF. In nucleotides, the CDR3 is TGTGCCTGGAGTGCATTAGGGACCCCACTGAACACTGAAGCTTTCTTT. V usage is TRBV30 and J usage is TRBJ1-1, with D possibly being TRBD1 (5 bases). The CDR3 contains 16 residues. Per the germline V gene, CDR1 is GTSNPN and CDR2 is SVGIG (reference sequence). Trimming took 1 base from V and 0 from J, leaving 15 bases between them.